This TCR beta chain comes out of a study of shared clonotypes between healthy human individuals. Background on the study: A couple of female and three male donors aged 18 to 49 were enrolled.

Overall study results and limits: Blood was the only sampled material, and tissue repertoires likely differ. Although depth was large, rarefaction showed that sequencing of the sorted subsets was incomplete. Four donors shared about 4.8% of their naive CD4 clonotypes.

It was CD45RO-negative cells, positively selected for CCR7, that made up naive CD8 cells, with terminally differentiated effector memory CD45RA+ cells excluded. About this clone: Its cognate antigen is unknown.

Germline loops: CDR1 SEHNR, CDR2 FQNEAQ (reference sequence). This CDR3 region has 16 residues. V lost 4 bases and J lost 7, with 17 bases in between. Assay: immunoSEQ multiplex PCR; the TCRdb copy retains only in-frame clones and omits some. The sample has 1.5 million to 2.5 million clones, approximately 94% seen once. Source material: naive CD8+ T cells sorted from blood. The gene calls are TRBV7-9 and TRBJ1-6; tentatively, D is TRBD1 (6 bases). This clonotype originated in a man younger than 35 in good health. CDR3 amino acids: CASSSDQGRANSPLHF. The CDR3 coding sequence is TGTGCCAGCAGCTCGGACCAGGGGCGGGCAAATTCACCCCTCCACTTT.